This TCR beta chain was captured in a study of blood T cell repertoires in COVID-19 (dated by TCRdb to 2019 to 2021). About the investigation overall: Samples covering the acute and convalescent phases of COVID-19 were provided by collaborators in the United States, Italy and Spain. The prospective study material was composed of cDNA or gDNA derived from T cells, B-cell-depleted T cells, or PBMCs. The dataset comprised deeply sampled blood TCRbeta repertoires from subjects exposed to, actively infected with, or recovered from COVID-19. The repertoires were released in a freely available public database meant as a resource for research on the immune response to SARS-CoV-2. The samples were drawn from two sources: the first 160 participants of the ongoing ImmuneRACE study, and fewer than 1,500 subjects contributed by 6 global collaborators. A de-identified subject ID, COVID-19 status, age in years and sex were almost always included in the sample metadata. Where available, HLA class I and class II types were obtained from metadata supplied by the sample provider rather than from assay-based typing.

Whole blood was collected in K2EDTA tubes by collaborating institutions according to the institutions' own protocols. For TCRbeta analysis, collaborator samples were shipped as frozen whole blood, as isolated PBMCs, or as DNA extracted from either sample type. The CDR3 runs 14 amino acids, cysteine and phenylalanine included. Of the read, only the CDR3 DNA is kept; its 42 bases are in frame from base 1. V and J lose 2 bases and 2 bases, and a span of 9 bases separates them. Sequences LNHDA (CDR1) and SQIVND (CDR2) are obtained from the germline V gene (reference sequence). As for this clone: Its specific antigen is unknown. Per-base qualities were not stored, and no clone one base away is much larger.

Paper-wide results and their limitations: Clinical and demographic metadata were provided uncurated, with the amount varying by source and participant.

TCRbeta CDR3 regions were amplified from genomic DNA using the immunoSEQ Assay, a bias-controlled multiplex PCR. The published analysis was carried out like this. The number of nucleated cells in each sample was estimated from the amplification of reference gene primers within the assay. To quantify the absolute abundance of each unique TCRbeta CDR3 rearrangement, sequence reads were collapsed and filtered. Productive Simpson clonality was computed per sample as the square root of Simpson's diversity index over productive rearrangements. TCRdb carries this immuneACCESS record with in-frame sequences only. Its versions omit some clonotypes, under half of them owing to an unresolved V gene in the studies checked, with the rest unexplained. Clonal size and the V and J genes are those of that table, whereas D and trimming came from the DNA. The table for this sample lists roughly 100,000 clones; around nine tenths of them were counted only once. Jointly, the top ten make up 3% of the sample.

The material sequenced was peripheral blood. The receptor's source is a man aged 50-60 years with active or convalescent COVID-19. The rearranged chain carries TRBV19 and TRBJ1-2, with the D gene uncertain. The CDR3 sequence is CASSILGQNYGYTF. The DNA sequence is TGTGCCAGTAGTATACTTGGGCAGAACTATGGCTACACCTTC.